This entry lists 27 T cell receptor beta chains sequenced from one sample in a study of T-cell reconstitution after alpha-beta-depleted transplantation in children. Researchers prepared the TCRbeta library using unique molecular identifiers, the study reports. MiXCR, applied by TCRdb to the PCR reads, yields one record per CDR3 protein. The data contain about 610,000 distinct CDR3 sequences, about 10% of them singletons. The starting material was PBMCs from the stem cell graft donor, obtained from the stem cell graft. The receptor source for this set is a human donor who donated a stem cell graft to a child with acute myeloid leukemia.

This clonotype was detected only a few times. The chain couples TRBV12-3 or TRBV12-4 to TRBJ2-7, with TRBD2 matching 14 bases. V gave up 7 bases and J gave up 2 bases; unmatched junction bases: 4. The length of the CDR3 is 15 residues. CDR3 residues: CASISGLAGAYEQYF. The CDR3 DNA sequence: TGTGCCAGCATCTCGGGACTAGCGGGAGCCTACGAGCAGTACTTC.

In its sample, this clonotype was seen a few times. The V call is TRBV29-1, the J call TRBJ2-7; the match to TRBD1 covers 7 bases. Germline V CDR1 and CDR2: SQVTM, ANQGSEA. This CDR3 region has 12 residues. The V gene end was trimmed by 7 bases and the J gene end by 2 bases; junction bases not matched to a gene: 5. CDR3 bases: TGCAGCGCAGGACAGGTAGCCTACGAGCAGTACTTC. Translating gives CSAGQVAYEQYF.

This clonotype has at least ten counts. The chain is built from TRBV15 and TRBJ2-3; D remains ambiguous. From germline, CDR1 is LNHNV and CDR2 YYDKDF (reference sequence). The CDR3 covers 15 residues. V was shortened by 1 base and J by 2 bases, with 10 bases between the two germline ends. CDR3 sequence: CATSRGAETTDTQYF. CDR3 DNA sequence: TGTGCCACCAGCAGAGGGGCAGAAACCACAGATACGCAGTATTTT.

This clonotype has just a few counts. The V and J genes are TRBV6-5 and TRBJ1-2; D might be TRBD1 (5 bases). The CDR3 covers 13 residues. The V end was cut by 2 bases, the J end by 4 bases, with 8 bases between. CDR1 is MNHEY and CDR2 is SVGAGI in the germline V gene. The CDR3 nucleotides read TGTGCCAGCAGTTACCGGGACGGCTATGGCTACACCTTC. Translation gives CASSYRDGYGYTF.

A few counts support this clonotype. The rearrangement links TRBV7-9 to TRBJ2-5, with 7 nucleotides matching TRBD1. The germline V gene encodes CDR1 SEHNR and CDR2 FQNEAQ (reference sequence). The CDR3 consists of 14 residues. V trimming: 3 bases; J trimming: 5 bases; junction bases outside the gene matches: 6. The CDR3 loop reads CASSFDREWETQYF. The CDR3 nucleotides read TGTGCCAGCAGCTTCGACAGGGAATGGGAGACCCAGTACTTC.

This clonotype was found many times. The chain couples TRBV11-1 to TRBJ2-1; 14 bases fit TRBD2. With 0 bases clipped from V and 7 bases from J, the junction kept 8 bases outside the gene matches. The length of the CDR3 is 18 residues. Germline V gene lookup returns CDR1 SGHAT and CDR2 FQDESV (reference sequence). CDR3 region: CASSLAGTSGSWGNEQFF. CDR3 DNA: TGTGCCAGCAGCTTAGCCGGGACTAGCGGGAGTTGGGGTAATGAGCAGTTCTTC.

The gene calls are TRBV28 and TRBJ2-7, with D possibly being TRBD1 (6 bases). Germline V gene lookup returns CDR1 MDHEN and CDR2 SYDVKM. The ends were cut back, 8 bases at V and 3 bases at J, with 17 bases in the middle. This CDR3 spans 14 amino acids. The CDR3 loop reads CASRSGAVNYEQYF. DNA for the CDR3: TGTGCCAGCCGCTCAGGGGCCGTCAACTACGAGCAGTACTTC.

This clonotype was seen repeatedly, ten times or more. The chain has TRBV12-3 or TRBV12-4 and TRBJ2-6; possibly TRBD2 for D (6 bases). V lost 6 bases and J 2 bases, leaving 11 bases between the germline ends. The CDR3 totals 15 residues. CDR3 loop: CASSSTGAGANVLTF. CDR3 DNA: TGTGCCAGCAGCTCAACGGGAGCTGGGGCCAACGTCCTGACTTTC.

This clonotype was picked up a small number of times. This chain connects TRBV20-1 to TRBJ2-7; 14 bases are a match to TRBD2. J lost 2 bases, V lost 7 bases, and 13 bases had no gene match. This CDR3 has 17 residues. The germline gives CDR1 DFQATT, CDR2 SNEGSKA (reference sequence). CDR3 in DNA: TGCAGTGTCCCGGGACTAGCGGGAGAAGGGAGTCCCTACGAGCAGTACTTC. This gives the protein CSVPGLAGEGSPYEQYF.

This clonotype appeared many times. At one boundary the junction diverges from the germline segment, which might be a read error. The V gene is TRBV29-1, the J gene TRBJ2-1; 13 nucleotides align to TRBD2. CDR1 is SQVTM, CDR2 ANQGSEA, per germline. This CDR3 has 14 residues. CDR3 protein: CSVEGTSGVHEQFF. DNA for the CDR3: TGCAGCGTGGAAGGGACTAGCGGGGTTCATGAGCAGTTCTTC.

This clonotype has ten or more counts. This chain joins TRBV6-2 or TRBV6-3 and TRBJ2-7; 11 nucleotides agree with TRBD2. This CDR3 is built from 14 residues. V shed 6 bases, J shed 4 bases, and the junction held 5 bases outside the gene matches. Per germline, CDR1 MNHEY and CDR2 SVGEGT. The CDR3 is CASSLAGGNYEQYF. CDR3 bases: TGTGCCAGCAGCTTAGCGGGAGGGAATTACGAGCAGTACTTC.

The gene calls are TRBV5-1 and TRBJ2-3; D is uncertain. The CDR3 contains 12 residues. The V end was cut by 0 bases, the J end by 4 bases, with 3 bases between. From germline, CDR1 is SGHRS and CDR2 YFSETQ. The CDR3 DNA reads as TGCGCCAGCAGCTTGGATGCAGATACGCAGTATTTT. Amino acid sequence: CASSLDADTQYF. Full variable domain (rest looked up from reference TRBV5-1 and TRBJ2-3): KAGVTQTPRYLIKTRGQQVTLSCSPISGHRSVSWYQQTPGQGLQFLFEYFSETQRNKGNFPGRFSGRQFSNSRSEMNVSTLELGDSALYLCASSLDADTQYFGPGTRLTVL.

The chain has TRBV5-6 and TRBJ2-7; TRBD1 might be the D (7 bases). V was pared by 4 bases and J by 2 bases, with 13 bases between. The germline V gene has CDR1 SGHDT and CDR2 YYEEEE. There are 14 residues in the CDR3. The CDR3, as DNA: TGTGCCAGCAGCCACAGGGGACTGACCTACGAGCAGTACTTC. Encoded protein: CASSHRGLTYEQYF.

There are a few counts of this clonotype. The chain uses TRBV7-8 and TRBJ1-1; possibly TRBD1 for D (5 bases). CDR1 and CDR2 (germline): SGHVS, FQNEAQ. This CDR3 spans 15 amino acids. V lost 5 bases and J 0 bases, leaving 13 bases between the germline ends. The CDR3 reads CASSLEQDLNTEAFF. The DNA of the CDR3 is TGTGCCAGCAGCCTAGAACAGGATCTGAACACTGAAGCTTTCTTT.

This clonotype was observed a handful of times. The CDR3 region is CASSDAGRGPQETQYF. In DNA, the CDR3 is TGTGCCAGCAGTGATGCGGGGAGGGGCCCCCAAGAGACCCAGTACTTC. The genes are TRBV12-3 or TRBV12-4 and TRBJ2-5; 7 bases map to TRBD2. The CDR3 sequence is 16 residues long. J gave up 1 base and V 5 bases, and 10 bases lay outside the gene matches.

The V call is TRBV6-1, the J call TRBJ2-1, with 13 bases that match TRBD2. CDR1 is MNHNS, CDR2 SASEGT, per germline. The CDR3 consists of 15 residues. V shed 5 bases and J 7 bases; nucleotides not matched to a gene: 5. The CDR3 sequence: CASSTTSGRTNEQFF. The DNA of the CDR3 is TGTGCCAGCAGTACGACTAGCGGGAGGACAAATGAGCAGTTCTTC.

This clonotype was detected only a few times. The chain is built from TRBV29-1 and TRBJ2-5, with 9 positions matching TRBD2. The J segment lost 1 base and the V segment lost 2 bases, leaving 5 bases of the junction unmatched. CDR3 size: 15 residues. In germline, CDR1 is SQVTM, CDR2 ANQGSEA. The CDR3 here is CSVEPSGNFQETQYF. CDR3 DNA sequence: TGCAGCGTTGAACCTAGCGGGAACTTCCAAGAGACCCAGTACTTC.

V and J are TRBV30 and TRBJ2-7; 9 bases are shared with TRBD2. The trim removed 5 bases at V and 7 bases at J, leaving 9 bases unmatched. CDR1 and CDR2 from the germline V gene are GTSNPN and SVGIG (reference sequence). The CDR3 extends over 13 amino acids. Here the CDR3 reads CAWSAAGGREQYF. The CDR3 nucleotides read TGTGCCTGGTCGGCAGCGGGAGGTAGGGAGCAGTACTTC.

The chain is built from TRBV30 and TRBJ2-5; weak D call: TRBD1 (6 bases). Deletions cut 2 bases from V and 2 bases from J, with 9 bases between. Germline lookup yields CDR1 GTSNPN and CDR2 SVGIG (reference sequence). This CDR3 is 13 amino acids long. The CDR3 loop is CAWSPQGQETQYF. The CDR3 region has the DNA TGTGCCTGGAGTCCCCAGGGGCAAGAGACCCAGTACTTC.

The CDR3 spells CASSLQGVGYGYTF. CDR3 bases: TGTGCCAGCAGTTTACAAGGGGTAGGCTATGGCTACACCTTC. The J gene is TRBJ1-2, the V gene TRBV12-3 or TRBV12-4; tentatively, D is TRBD1 (5 bases). Trimming cost V 2 bases and J 4 bases, with 11 bases left between them. This CDR3 spans 14 amino acids.

In this sample, this clonotype turned up many times. V usage is TRBV6-2 or TRBV6-3 and J usage is TRBJ2-2; 11 bases match TRBD1. The CDR3 runs 15 residues. The trim removed 6 bases at V and 6 bases at J, leaving 6 bases unmatched. CDR1 MNHEY and CDR2 SVGEGT come from the germline V gene. DNA of the CDR3: TGTGCCAGCAGAGGGACAGGGGGAATTGCCGGGGAGCTGTTTTTT. Residues: CASRGTGGIAGELFF.

This clonotype was detected a few times. The genes are TRBV7-3 and TRBJ2-2; D perhaps matches TRBD1 (6 bases). Germline loops: CDR1 SGHTA, CDR2 FQGTGA. This CDR3 comprises 14 residues. V gave up 6 bases and J gave up 6 bases, with 14 bases separating them. The CDR3 nucleotides read TGTGCCAGCAGGCGCGAAGGGGGTCCCGGGGAGCTGTTTTTT. Residues: CASRREGGPGELFF.

The table lists this clonotype with a few counts. This chain links TRBV6-4 with TRBJ2-2; D perhaps matches TRBD2 (6 bases). This CDR3 has 17 residues. Germline values: CDR1 MRHNA, CDR2 SNTAGT. Trimming removed 5 bases from V and 0 bases from J, with 16 bases in between. CDR3 DNA sequence: TGTGCCAGCAGTAATGCGAGGGGAGGACCGAACACCGGGGAGCTGTTTTTT. It is translated as CASSNARGGPNTGELFF.

This clonotype was seen a few times. The V gene is TRBV5-1, the J gene TRBJ2-7; 7 positions match TRBD1. With V trimmed by 2 bases and J by 4 bases, 6 bases remained unmatched. Germline CDR1 SGHRS, CDR2 YFSETQ. The CDR3 consists of 14 residues. DNA for the CDR3: TGCGCCAGCAGCTTCGGGACAGTTCAGTACGAGCAGTACTTC. Translation gives CASSFGTVQYEQYF.

The chain joins TRBV30 to TRBJ1-4; D possibly corresponds to TRBD1 (6 bases). Trimming pared 0 bases from V and 8 bases from J, leaving 13 bases between. Per the germline V gene, CDR1 is GTSNPN and CDR2 is SVGIG (reference sequence). The CDR3 is made up of 14 amino acids. In DNA form, the CDR3 reads TGTGCCTGGAGTGTACCAGGGGTAAAAGAAAAACTGTTTTTT. This encodes CAWSVPGVKEKLFF.

The V call is TRBV29-1, the J call TRBJ2-1; perhaps TRBD1 as D (5 bases). Trimming pared 7 bases from V and 9 bases from J, leaving 16 bases between. Germline V gene data show CDR1 as SQVTM and CDR2 as ANQGSEA. This CDR3 has 12 residues. The CDR3 DNA reads as TGCAGCGCCCATCTAGGGGAAGGTGAGCAGTTCTTC. It translates to CSAHLGEGEQFF.

This clonotype was counted at least ten times. The J gene is TRBJ2-1, the V gene TRBV7-2, with D perhaps TRBD2 (5 bases). Germline V lookup: CDR1 SGHTA, CDR2 FQGNSA. The CDR3 is made up of 12 amino acids. The V and J ends lost 7 bases and 10 bases respectively, with 14 bases between them. CDR3 sequence: CASTFPGLEQFF. The CDR3 DNA reads as TGTGCCAGCACCTTTCCGGGGTTAGAGCAGTTCTTC.